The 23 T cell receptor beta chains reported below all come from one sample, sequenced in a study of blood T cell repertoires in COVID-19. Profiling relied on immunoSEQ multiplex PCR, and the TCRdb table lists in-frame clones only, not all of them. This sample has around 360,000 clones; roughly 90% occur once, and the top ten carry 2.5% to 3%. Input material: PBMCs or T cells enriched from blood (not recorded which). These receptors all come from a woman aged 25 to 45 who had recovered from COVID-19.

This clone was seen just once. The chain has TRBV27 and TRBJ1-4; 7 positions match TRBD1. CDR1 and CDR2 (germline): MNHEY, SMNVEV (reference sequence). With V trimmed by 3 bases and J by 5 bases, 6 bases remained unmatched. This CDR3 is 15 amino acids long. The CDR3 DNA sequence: TGTGCCAGCAGTTTCGCGGGGACAGAGAATGAAAAACTGTTTTTT. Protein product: CASSFAGTENEKLFF.

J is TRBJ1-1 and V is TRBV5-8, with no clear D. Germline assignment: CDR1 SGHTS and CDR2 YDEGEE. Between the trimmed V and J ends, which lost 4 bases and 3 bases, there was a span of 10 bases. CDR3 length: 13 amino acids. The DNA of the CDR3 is TGTGCCAGCAGCACACAAGAGGACACTGAAGCTTTCTTT. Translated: CASSTQEDTEAFF.

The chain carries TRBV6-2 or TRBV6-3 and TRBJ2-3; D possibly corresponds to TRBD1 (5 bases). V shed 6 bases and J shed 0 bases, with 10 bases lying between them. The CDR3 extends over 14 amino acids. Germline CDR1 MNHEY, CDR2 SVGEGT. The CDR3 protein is CASSPGHSTDTQYF. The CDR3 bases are TGTGCCAGCAGCCCCGGACACAGCACAGATACGCAGTATTTT.

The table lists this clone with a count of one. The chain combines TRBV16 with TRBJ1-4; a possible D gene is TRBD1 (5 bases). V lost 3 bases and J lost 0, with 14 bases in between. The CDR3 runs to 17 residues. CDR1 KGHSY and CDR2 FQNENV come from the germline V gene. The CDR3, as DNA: TGTGCCAGCAGCCACAGGGTGGCCTCCGCAACTAATGAAAAACTGTTTTTT. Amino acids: CASSHRVASATNEKLFF.

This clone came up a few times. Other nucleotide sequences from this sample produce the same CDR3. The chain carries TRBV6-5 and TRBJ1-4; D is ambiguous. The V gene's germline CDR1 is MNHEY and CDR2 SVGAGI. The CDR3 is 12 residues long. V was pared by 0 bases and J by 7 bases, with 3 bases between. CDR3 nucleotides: TGTGCCAGCAGTTACTCGAGTGAAAAACTGTTTTTT. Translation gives CASSYSSEKLFF.

The CDR3 nucleotides are TGCGCCAGCAGCCTCCACGGACAGGGTGGGTGGGAGCCCCAGCATTTT. Its translation: CASSLHGQGGWEPQHF. The genes are TRBV4-1 and TRBJ1-5; 8 bases agree with TRBD1. The CDR3 spans 16 residues. V lost 4 bases, J lost 8 bases, and 13 bases stayed unmatched. Germline CDR1 reads MGHRA; CDR2 reads YSYEKL.

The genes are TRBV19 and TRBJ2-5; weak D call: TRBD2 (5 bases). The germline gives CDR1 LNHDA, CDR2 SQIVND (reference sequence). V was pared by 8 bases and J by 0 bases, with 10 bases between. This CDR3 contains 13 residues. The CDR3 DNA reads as TGTGCCAGTGGAGCGGAGAACCAAGAGACCCAGTACTTC. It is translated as CASGAENQETQYF.

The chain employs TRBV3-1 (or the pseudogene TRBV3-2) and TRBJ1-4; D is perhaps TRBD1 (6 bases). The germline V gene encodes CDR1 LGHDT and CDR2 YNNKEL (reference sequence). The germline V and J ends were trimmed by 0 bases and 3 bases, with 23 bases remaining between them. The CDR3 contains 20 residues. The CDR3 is CASSQDSSWGRFGANEKLFF. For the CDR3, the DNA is TGTGCCAGCAGCCAAGACAGTTCCTGGGGGCGCTTCGGTGCTAATGAAAAACTGTTTTTT.

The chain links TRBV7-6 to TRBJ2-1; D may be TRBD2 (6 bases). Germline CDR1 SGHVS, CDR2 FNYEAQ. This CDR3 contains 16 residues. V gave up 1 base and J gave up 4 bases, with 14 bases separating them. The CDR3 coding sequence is TGTGCCAGCAGCTTAGTCGGCGGGAATCAGTACAATGAGCAGTTCTTC. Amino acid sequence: CASSLVGGNQYNEQFF. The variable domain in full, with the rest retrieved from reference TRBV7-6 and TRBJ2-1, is GAGVSQSPRYKVTKRGQDVALRCDPISGHVSLYWYRQALGQGPEFLTYFNYEAQQDKSGLPNDRFSAERPEGSISTLTIQRTEQRDSAMYRCASSLVGGNQYNEQFFGPGTRLTVL.

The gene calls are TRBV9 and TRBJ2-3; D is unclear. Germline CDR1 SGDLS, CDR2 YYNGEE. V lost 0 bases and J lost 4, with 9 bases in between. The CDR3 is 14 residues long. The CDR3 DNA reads TGTGCCAGCAGCGTAGGTGGAGCACCAGATACGCAGTATTTT. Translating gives CASSVGGAPDTQYF.

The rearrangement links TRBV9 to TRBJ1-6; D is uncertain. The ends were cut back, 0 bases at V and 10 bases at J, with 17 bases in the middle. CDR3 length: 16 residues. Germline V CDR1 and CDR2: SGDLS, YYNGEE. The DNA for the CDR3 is TGTGCCAGCAGCGTAGACCGGGGAGAGGTCGCGTCACCCCTCCACTTT. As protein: CASSVDRGEVASPLHF.

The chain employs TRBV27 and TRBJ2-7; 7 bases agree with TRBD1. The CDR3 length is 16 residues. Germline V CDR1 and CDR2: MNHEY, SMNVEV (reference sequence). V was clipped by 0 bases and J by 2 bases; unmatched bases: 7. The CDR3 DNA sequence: TGTGCCAGCAGTTTATCGCGGACAGGTCCTACCTACGAGCAGTACTTC. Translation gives CASSLSRTGPTYEQYF.

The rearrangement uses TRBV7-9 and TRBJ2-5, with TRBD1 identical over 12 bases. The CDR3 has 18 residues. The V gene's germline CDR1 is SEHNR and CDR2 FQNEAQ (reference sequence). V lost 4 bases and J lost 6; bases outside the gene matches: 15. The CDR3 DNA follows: TGTGCCAGCAGCTCCCGGGACAGGGGGCTCATCATCCCCCAGACCCAGTACTTC. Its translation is CASSSRDRGLIIPQTQYF.

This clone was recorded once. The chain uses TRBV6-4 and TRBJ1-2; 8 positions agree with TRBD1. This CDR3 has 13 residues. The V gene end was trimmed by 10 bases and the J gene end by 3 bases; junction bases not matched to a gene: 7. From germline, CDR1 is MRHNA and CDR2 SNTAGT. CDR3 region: CANGQGAYYGYTF. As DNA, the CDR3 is TGTGCCAACGGCCAGGGGGCTTACTATGGCTACACCTTC.

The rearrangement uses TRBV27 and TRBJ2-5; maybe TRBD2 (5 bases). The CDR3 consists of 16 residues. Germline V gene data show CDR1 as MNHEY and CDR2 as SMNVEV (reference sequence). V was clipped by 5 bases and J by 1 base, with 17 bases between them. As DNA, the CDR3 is TGTGCCAGCAGTCCCGACGGAGCCGGACTCCAAGAGACCCAGTACTTC. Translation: CASSPDGAGLQETQYF.

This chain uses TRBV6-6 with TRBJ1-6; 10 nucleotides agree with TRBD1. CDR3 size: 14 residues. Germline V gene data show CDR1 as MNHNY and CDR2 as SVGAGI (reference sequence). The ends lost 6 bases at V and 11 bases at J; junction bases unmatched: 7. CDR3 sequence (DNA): TGTGCCAGCAGCCTCGGACAGGGGGAACCACCCCTCCACTTT. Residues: CASSLGQGEPPLHF.

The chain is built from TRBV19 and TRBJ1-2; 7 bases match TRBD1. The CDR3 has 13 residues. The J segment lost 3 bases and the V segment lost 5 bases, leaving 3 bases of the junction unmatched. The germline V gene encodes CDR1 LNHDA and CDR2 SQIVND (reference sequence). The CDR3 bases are TGTGCCAGTAGTCCGGGACAGTACTATGGCTACACCTTC. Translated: CASSPGQYYGYTF.

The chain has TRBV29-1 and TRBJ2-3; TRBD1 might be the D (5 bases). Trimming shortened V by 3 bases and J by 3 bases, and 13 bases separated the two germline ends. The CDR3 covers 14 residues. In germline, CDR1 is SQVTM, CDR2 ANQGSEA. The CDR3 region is CSVENRLITDTQYF. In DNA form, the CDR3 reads TGCAGCGTTGAGAACAGGTTAATAACAGATACGCAGTATTTT.

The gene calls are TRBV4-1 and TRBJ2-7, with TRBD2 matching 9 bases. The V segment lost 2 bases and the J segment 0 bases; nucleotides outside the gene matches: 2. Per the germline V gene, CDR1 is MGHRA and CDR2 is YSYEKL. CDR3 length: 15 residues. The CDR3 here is CASSQLAGPSYEQYF. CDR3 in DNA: TGCGCCAGCAGCCAACTAGCGGGGCCCTCCTACGAGCAGTACTTC.

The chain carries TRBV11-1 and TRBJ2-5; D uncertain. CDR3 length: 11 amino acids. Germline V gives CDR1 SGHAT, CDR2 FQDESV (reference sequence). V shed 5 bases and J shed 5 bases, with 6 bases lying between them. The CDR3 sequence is CASSPRETQYF. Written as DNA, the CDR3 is TGTGCCAGCAGCCCGCGGGAGACCCAGTACTTC.

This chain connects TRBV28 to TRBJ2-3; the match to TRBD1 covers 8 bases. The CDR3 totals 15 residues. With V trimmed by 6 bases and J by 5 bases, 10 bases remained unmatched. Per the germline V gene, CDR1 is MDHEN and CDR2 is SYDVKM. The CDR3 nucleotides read TGTGCCAGCAGGGCAGGGGGCGGTAATGGAGATACGCAGTATTTT. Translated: CASRAGGGNGDTQYF.

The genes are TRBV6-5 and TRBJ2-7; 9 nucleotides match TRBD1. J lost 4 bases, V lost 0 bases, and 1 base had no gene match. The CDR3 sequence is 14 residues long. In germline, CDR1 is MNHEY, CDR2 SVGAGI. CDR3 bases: TGTGCCAGCAGTTACTCAGGACAGGGGTACGAGCAGTACTTC. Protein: CASSYSGQGYEQYF.

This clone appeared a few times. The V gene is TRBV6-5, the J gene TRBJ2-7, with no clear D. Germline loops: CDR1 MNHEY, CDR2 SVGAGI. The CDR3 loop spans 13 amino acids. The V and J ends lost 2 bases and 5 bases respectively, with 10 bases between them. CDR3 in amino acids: CASSYGPWHEQYF. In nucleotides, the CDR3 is TGTGCCAGCAGTTACGGGCCCTGGCACGAGCAGTACTTC.